This T cell receptor beta chain was sequenced during a study of neurological immune-mediated disorders. The unsorted libraries were prepared from 2 million PBMCs (stored at -80 C). Germline assignment: CDR1 SNHLY and CDR2 FYNNEI. V was trimmed by 1 base and J by 3 bases, leaving 0 bases between them. The CDR3 length is 11 residues. At least ten counts were recorded for this clonotype. The antigen is undetermined. As for the cDNA, it was generated by 5'RACE with 10-nucleotide random UMIs. A single record per CDR3 protein comes from TCRdb applying MiXCR to the 5' RACE reads. The sample gives 40,000 to 55,000 distinct CDR3 sequences, just over 3% of which show up once; about 15% is in the top ten. General observations from the study: Across subjects, expanded clones had no CDR3 amino acid sequences in common, pointing to private repertoires in all groups. One cluster of related CDR3 sequences contained, by phylogenetic grouping, the repertoires of 18 of 34 multiple sclerosis patients and formed a possible signature.

The sample taken for sequencing was PBMCs. This chain uses TRBV2 with TRBJ1-2; D is unresolved. The receptor was derived from a woman aged 50 to 65 with multiple sclerosis. The CDR3 sequence: CASSEDYGYTF. In DNA form, the CDR3 reads TGTGCCAGCAGTGAAGACTATGGCTACACCTTC.